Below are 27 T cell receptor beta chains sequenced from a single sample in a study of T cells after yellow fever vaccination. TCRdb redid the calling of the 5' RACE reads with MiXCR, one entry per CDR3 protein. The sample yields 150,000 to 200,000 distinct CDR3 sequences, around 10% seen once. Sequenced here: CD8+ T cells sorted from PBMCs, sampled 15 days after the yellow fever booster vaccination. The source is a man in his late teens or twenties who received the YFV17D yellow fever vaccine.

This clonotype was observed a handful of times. CDR3 sequence reads: CASSLDGTSVVNEQFF. The CDR3, as DNA: TGTGCCAGCAGCTTAGACGGGACTAGCGTTGTCAATGAGCAGTTCTTC. The J gene is TRBJ2-1, the V gene TRBV7-6; the match to TRBD2 covers 10 bases. V dropped 1 base and J dropped 6; count of bases not matched to a gene: 6. Germline loops: CDR1 SGHVS, CDR2 FNYEAQ. This CDR3 region has 16 residues.

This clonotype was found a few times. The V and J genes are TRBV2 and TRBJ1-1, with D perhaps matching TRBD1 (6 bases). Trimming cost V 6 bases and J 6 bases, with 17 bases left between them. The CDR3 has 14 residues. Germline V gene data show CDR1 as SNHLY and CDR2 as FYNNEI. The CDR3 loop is CASRARGRVAEAFF. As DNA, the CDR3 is TGTGCCAGCAGGGCTCGGGGGCGGGTCGCTGAAGCTTTCTTT. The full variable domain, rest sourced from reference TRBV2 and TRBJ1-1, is EPEVTQTPSHQVTQMGQEVILRCVPISNHLYFYWYRQILGQKVEFLVSFYNNEISEKSEIFDDQFSVERPDGSNFTLKIRSTKLEDSAMYFCASRARGRVAEAFFGQGTRLTVV.

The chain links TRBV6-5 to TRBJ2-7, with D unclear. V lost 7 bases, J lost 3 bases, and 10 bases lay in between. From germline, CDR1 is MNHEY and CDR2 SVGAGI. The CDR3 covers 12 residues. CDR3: CASKGFGYEQYF. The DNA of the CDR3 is TGTGCCAGCAAGGGTTTCGGCTACGAGCAGTACTTC.

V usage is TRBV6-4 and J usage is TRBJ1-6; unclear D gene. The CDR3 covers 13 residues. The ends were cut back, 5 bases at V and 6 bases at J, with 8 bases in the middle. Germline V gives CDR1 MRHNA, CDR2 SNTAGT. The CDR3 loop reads CASSQDVNSPLHF. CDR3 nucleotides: TGTGCCAGCAGTCAGGATGTTAATTCACCCCTCCACTTT.

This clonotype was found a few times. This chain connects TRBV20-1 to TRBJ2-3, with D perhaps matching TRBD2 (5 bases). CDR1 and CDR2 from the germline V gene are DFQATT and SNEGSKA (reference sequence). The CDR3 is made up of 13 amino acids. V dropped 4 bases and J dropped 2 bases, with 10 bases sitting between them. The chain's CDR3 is CSATGSDTDTQYF. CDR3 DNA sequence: TGCAGTGCTACGGGGTCTGACACAGATACGCAGTATTTT.

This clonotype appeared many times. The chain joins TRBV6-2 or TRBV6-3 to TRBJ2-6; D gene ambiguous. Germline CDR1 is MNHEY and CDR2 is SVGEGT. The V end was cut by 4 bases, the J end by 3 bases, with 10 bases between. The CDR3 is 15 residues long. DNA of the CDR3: TGTGCCAGCAGTTGGGCAGGTGTTGGGGCCAACGTCCTGACTTTC. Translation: CASSWAGVGANVLTF.

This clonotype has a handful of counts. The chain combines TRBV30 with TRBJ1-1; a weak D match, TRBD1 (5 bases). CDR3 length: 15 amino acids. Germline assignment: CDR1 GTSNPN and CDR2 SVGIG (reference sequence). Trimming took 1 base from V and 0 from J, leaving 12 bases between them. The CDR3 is CAWSEGTPMNTEAFF. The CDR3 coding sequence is TGTGCCTGGAGTGAGGGGACGCCCATGAACACTGAAGCTTTCTTT.

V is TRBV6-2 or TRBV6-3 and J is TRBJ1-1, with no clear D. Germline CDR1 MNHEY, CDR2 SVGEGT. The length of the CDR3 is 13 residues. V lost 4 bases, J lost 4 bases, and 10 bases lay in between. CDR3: CASSSDGVTEAFF. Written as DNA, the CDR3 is TGTGCCAGCAGTTCGGACGGGGTCACTGAAGCTTTCTTT.

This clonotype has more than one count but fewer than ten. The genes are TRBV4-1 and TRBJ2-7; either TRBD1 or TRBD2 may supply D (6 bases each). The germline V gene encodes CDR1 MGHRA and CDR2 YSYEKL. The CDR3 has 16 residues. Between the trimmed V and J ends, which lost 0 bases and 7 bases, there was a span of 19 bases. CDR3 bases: TGCGCCAGCAGCCAAGACAACACGGGGGCCCTTCGGGAGCAGTACGTC. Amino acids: CASSQDNTGALREQYV.

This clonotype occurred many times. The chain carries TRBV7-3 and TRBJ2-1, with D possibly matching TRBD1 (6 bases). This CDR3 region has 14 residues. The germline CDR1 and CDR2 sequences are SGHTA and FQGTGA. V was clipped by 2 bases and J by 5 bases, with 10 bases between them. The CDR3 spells CASSLSDRDNEQFF. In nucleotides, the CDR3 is TGTGCCAGCAGCTTATCGGACAGAGACAATGAGCAGTTCTTC.

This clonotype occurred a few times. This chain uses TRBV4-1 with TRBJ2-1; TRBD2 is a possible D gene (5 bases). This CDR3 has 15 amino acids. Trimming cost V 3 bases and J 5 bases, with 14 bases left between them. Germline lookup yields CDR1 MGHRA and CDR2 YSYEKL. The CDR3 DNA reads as TGCGCCAGCAGCCATCACGGGGAGATGGACAATGAGCAGTTCTTC. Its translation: CASSHHGEMDNEQFF.

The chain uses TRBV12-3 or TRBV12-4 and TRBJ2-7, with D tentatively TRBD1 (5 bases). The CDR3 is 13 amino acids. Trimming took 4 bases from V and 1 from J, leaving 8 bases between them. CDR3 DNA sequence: TGTGCCAGCAGTTCCACAGGTTCCTACGAGCAGTACGTC. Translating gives CASSSTGSYEQYV.

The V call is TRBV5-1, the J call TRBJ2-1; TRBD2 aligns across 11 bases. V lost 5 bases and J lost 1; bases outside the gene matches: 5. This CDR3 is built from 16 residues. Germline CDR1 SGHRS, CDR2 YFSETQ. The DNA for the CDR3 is TGCGCCAGCAGGCTCCCTAGCGGGGGGTCCTACAATGAGCAGTTCTTC. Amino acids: CASRLPSGGSYNEQFF.

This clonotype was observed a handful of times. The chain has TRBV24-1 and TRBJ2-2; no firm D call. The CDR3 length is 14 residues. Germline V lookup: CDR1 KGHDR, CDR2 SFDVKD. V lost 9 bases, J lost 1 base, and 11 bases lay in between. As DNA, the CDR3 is TGTGCCACCGGGTGGCAGGAGAACACCGGGGAGCTGTTTTTT. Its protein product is CATGWQENTGELFF.

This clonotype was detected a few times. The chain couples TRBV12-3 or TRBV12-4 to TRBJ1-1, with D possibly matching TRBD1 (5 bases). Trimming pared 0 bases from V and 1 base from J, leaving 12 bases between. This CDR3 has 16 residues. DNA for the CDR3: TGTGCCAGCAGTTTAGCGCGGACACCTGGGAACACTGAAGCTTTCTTT. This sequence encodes CASSLARTPGNTEAFF.

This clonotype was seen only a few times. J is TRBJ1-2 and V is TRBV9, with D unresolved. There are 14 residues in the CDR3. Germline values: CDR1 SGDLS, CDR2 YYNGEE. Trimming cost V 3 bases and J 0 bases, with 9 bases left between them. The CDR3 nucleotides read TGTGCCAGCAGCGGGGAGGGATCTAACTATGGCTACACCTTC. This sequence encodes CASSGEGSNYGYTF.

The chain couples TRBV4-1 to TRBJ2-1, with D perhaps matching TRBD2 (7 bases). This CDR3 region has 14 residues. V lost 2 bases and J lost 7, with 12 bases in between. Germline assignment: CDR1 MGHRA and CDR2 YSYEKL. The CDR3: CASSQRGAGNEQFF. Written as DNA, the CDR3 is TGCGCCAGCAGCCAACGGGGGGCGGGGAATGAGCAGTTCTTC.

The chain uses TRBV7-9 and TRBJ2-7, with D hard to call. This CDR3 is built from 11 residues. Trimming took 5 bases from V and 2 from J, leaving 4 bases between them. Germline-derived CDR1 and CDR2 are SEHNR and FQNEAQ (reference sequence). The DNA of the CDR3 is TGTGCCAGCAGCCATACCTACGAGCAGTACTTC. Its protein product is CASSHTYEQYF.

CDR3 region: CASSSPLGLPYYGYTF. The CDR3 coding sequence is TGTGCCAGCAGCTCCCCTCTTGGACTCCCGTACTATGGCTACACCTTC. This chain links TRBV7-9 with TRBJ1-2; D gene ambiguous. Deletions cut 4 bases from V and 3 bases from J, with 18 bases between. The CDR3 loop spans 16 amino acids. Germline V gives CDR1 SEHNR, CDR2 FQNEAQ (reference sequence).

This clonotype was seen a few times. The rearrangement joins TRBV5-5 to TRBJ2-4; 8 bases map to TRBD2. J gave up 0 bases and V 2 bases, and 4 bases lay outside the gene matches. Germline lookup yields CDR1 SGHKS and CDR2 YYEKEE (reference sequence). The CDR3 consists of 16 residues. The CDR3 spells CASSFTSGEAKNIQYF. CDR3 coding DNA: TGTGCCAGCAGCTTTACTAGCGGAGAAGCCAAAAACATTCAGTACTTC.

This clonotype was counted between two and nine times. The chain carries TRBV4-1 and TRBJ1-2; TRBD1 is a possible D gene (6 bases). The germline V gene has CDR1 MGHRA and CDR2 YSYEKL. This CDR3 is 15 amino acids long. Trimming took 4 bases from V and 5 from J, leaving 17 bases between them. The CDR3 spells CASSRRTKGGYGYTF. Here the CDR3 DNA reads TGCGCCAGCAGCCGAAGAACGAAGGGGGGGTATGGCTACACCTTC.

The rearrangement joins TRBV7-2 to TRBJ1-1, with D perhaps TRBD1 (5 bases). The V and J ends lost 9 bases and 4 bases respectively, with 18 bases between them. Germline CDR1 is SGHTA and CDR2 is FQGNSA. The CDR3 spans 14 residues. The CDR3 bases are TGTGCCAGTAGGCGGGGCCACGGGATCACTGAAGCTTTCTTT. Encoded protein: CASRRGHGITEAFF.

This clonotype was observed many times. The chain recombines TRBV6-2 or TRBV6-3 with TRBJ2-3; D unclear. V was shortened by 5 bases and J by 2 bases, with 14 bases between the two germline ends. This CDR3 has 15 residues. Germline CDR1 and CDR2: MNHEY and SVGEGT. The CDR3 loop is CASSTTVVSTDTQYF. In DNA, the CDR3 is TGTGCCAGCAGTACAACAGTCGTATCCACAGATACGCAGTATTTT.

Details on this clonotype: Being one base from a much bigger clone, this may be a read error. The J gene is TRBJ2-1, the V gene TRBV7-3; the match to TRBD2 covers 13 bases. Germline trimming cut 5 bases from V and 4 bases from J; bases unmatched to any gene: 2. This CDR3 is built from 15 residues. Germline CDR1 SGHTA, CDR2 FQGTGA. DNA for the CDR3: TGTGCCAGCAGCATGACTAGCGGGGGGTACAATGAGCAGTTCTTC. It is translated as CASSMTSGGYNEQFF.

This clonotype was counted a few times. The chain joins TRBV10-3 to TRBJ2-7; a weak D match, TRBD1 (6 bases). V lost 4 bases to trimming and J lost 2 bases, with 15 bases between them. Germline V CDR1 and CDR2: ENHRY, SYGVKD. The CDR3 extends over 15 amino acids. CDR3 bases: TGTGCCATCAGTGGCCCGGACAGTTCGGCCTACGAGCAGTACTTC. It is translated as CAISGPDSSAYEQYF.

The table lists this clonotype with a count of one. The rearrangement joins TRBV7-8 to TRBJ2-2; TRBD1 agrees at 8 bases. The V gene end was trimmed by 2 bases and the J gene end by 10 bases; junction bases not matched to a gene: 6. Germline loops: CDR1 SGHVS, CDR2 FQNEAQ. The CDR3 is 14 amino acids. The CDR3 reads CASSLLRGQAELFF. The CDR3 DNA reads TGTGCCAGCAGCTTACTCAGGGGGCAGGCGGAGCTGTTTTTT.

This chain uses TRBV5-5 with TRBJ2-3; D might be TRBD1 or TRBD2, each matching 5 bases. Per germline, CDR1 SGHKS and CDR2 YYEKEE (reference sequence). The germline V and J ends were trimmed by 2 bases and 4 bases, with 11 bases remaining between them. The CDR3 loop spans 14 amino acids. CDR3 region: CASSLGDGPDTQYF. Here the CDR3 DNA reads TGTGCCAGCAGCTTAGGGGACGGGCCAGATACGCAGTATTTT.